A single sample gave rise to the 21 T cell receptor beta chains below, sequenced in a study of blood T cell repertoires in COVID-19. This table comes from immunoSEQ multiplex PCR, and its TCRdb copy is limited to in-frame clones, with some not included. The sample has about 210,000 clones, about 80% seen once. Sequencing was done on a sample of peripheral blood. The receptor set was obtained from a man aged 60 to 69 with acute or convalescent COVID-19.

This rearrangement joins TRBV9 to TRBJ2-7; D is possibly TRBD1 (5 bases). Per germline, CDR1 SGDLS and CDR2 YYNGEE. V shed 3 bases and J shed 6 bases, with 10 bases lying between them. The CDR3 sequence is 12 residues long. The CDR3 DNA is TGTGCCAGCAGCGGTCAGGGTTCCGAGCAGTACTTC. This sequence encodes CASSGQGSEQYF.

V is TRBV7-2 and J is TRBJ1-5, with no clear D. V lost 3 bases and J 4 bases, leaving 13 bases between the germline ends. CDR1 and CDR2 (germline): SGHTA, FQGNSA. This CDR3 comprises 15 residues. The CDR3 loop is CASSFQGARNQPQHF. CDR3 sequence (DNA): TGTGCCAGCAGCTTCCAAGGAGCCCGAAATCAGCCCCAGCATTTT.

This chain joins TRBV9 and TRBJ2-1; 10 bases are shared with TRBD2. V lost 2 bases and J lost 3; bases outside the gene matches: 14. CDR1 SGDLS and CDR2 YYNGEE come from the germline V gene. The CDR3 is 19 residues long. CDR3 amino acids: CASSVSGGTYLKNYNEQFF. For the CDR3, the DNA is TGTGCCAGCAGCGTTAGCGGGGGGACCTACCTTAAAAACTACAATGAGCAGTTCTTC.

CDR3 coding DNA: TGTGCCAGCAGCTTATCGCCGGACAGATCCTACGAGCAGTACTTC. Amino acids: CASSLSPDRSYEQYF. This sequence joins TRBV7-2 and TRBJ2-7, with D maybe TRBD1 (6 bases). CDR1 is SGHTA and CDR2 is FQGNSA in the germline V gene. The CDR3 loop spans 15 amino acids. Trimming shortened V by 2 bases and J by 1 base, and 12 bases separated the two germline ends.

The V and J genes are TRBV19 and TRBJ1-3; D not resolved. This CDR3 comprises 16 residues. With 2 bases removed from V and 0 bases from J, the gap between germline ends came to 11 bases. Germline V gene data show CDR1 as LNHDA and CDR2 as SQIVND (reference sequence). CDR3 sequence reads: CASSIRPESSGNTIYF. The CDR3 nucleotides are TGTGCCAGTAGTATACGGCCGGAGAGCTCTGGAAACACCATATATTTT.

This rearrangement joins TRBV6-5 to TRBJ2-7; TRBD2 might be the D (6 bases). V was cut by 2 bases and J by 7 bases, with 6 bases left in between. The CDR3 is made up of 11 amino acids. The V gene's germline CDR1 is MNHEY and CDR2 SVGAGI. The CDR3 DNA follows: TGTGCCAGCAGTTACGGGGGGGAGCAGTACTTC. Protein product: CASSYGGEQYF.

The chain has TRBV19 and TRBJ2-7, with 8 bases fitting TRBD2. The CDR3 totals 13 residues. The ends lost 2 bases at V and 3 bases at J; junction bases unmatched: 0. Germline V gene data show CDR1 as LNHDA and CDR2 as SQIVND (reference sequence). Here the CDR3 DNA reads TGTGCCAGTAGTATAAGCGGGAGCTACGAGCAGTACTTC. Its translation: CASSISGSYEQYF.

The V gene is TRBV11-1, the J gene TRBJ1-1, with D perhaps matching TRBD1 (6 bases). Germline V gives CDR1 SGHAT, CDR2 FQDESV (reference sequence). Trimming removed 1 base at V and 9 bases at J, with 9 bases between. The CDR3 loop spans 12 amino acids. The CDR3 nucleotides are TGTGCCAGCAGCTTAGGGACAGCCAAAGCTTTCTTT. This sequence encodes CASSLGTAKAFF.

V and J are TRBV7-9 and TRBJ2-3; D possibly corresponds to TRBD2 (7 bases). The V end lost 1 base, the J end lost 3 bases, and 14 bases lay between the germline ends. The CDR3 is 16 amino acids. CDR1 SEHNR and CDR2 FQNEAQ come from the germline V gene (reference sequence). CDR3 DNA: TGTGCCAGCAGCTTAGTGGGGGCGGGGGCAACAGATACGCAGTATTTT. It encodes CASSLVGAGATDTQYF. Supplemented by reference TRBV7-9 and TRBJ2-3, the full variable domain reads DTGVSQNPRHKITKRGQNVTFRCDPISEHNRLYWYRQTLGQGPEFLTYFQNEAQLEKSRLLSDRFSAERPKGSFSTLEIQRTEQGDSAMYLCASSLVGAGATDTQYFGPGTRLTVL.

This rearrangement joins TRBV6-2 or TRBV6-3 to TRBJ2-1; D is ambiguous. The CDR3 sequence is 17 residues long. The germline gives CDR1 MNHEY, CDR2 SVGEGT. V was clipped by 0 bases and J by 0 bases, with 12 bases between them. The CDR3 DNA sequence: TGTGCCAGCAGTTACTCGTTGGTCATGAGCTCCTACAATGAGCAGTTCTTC. The encoded protein is CASSYSLVMSSYNEQFF.

The chain employs TRBV27 and TRBJ1-1; D might be TRBD1 (5 bases). The germline CDR1 and CDR2 sequences are MNHEY and SMNVEV (reference sequence). Trimming shortened V by 0 bases and J by 1 base, and 18 bases separated the two germline ends. This CDR3 spans 18 amino acids. This chain's CDR3 is CASSLSLAGPLGNTEAFF. CDR3 DNA: TGTGCCAGCAGTTTATCGCTTGCAGGGCCCCTTGGGAACACTGAAGCTTTCTTT.

This rearrangement joins TRBV6-5 to TRBJ2-3; 9 positions match TRBD2. V was clipped by 0 bases and J by 2 bases; unmatched bases: 3. Per germline, CDR1 MNHEY and CDR2 SVGAGI. This CDR3 region has 16 residues. CDR3 sequence: CASSYSASGDTDTQYF. CDR3 in DNA: TGTGCCAGCAGTTACTCCGCTAGCGGGGACACAGATACGCAGTATTTT.

The gene calls are TRBV6-1 and TRBJ1-5; D not certain. The germline V and J ends were trimmed by 0 bases and 5 bases, with 5 bases remaining between them. The CDR3 length is 13 residues. The germline CDR1 and CDR2 sequences are MNHNS and SASEGT. The CDR3 DNA sequence: TGTGCCAGCAGTGAAGCGTTCGATCAGCCCCAGCATTTT. It is translated as CASSEAFDQPQHF.

The rearrangement uses TRBV5-1 and TRBJ1-1, with TRBD1 identical over 8 bases. The V segment lost 2 bases and the J segment 4 bases; nucleotides outside the gene matches: 7. The CDR3 totals 15 residues. Germline CDR1 and CDR2: SGHRS and YFSETQ. The CDR3 is CASSLLPTGATEAFF. DNA of the CDR3: TGCGCCAGCAGCTTACTCCCGACAGGGGCCACTGAAGCTTTCTTT.

V is TRBV24-1 and J is TRBJ1-5, with 9 bases lining up with TRBD1. Trimming cost V 7 bases and J 5 bases; bases outside gene matches: 17. Looked up from germline, CDR1 is KGHDR and CDR2 is SFDVKD. The CDR3 totals 18 residues. The chain's CDR3 is CATSGRDRVLCWDQPQHF. The CDR3 coding sequence is TGTGCCACCAGCGGCCGGGACAGGGTTCTTTGTTGGGATCAGCCCCAGCATTTT.

This chain uses TRBV11-2 with TRBJ2-2; tentatively, D is TRBD1 (5 bases). V was pared by 5 bases and J by 8 bases, with 6 bases between. Germline assignment: CDR1 SGHAT and CDR2 FQNNGV. The CDR3 is 11 amino acids. The chain's CDR3 is CASSTGGELFF. CDR3 DNA: TGTGCCAGCAGCACAGGTGGGGAGCTGTTTTTT.

The chain employs TRBV4-1 and TRBJ1-4; D is ambiguous. V was clipped by 1 base and J by 0 bases, with 3 bases between them. Germline CDR1 and CDR2: MGHRA and YSYEKL. The CDR3 has 14 residues. CDR3 sequence reads: CASSQGATNEKLFF. CDR3 DNA: TGCGCCAGCAGCCAAGGAGCAACTAATGAAAAACTGTTTTTT.

This chain connects TRBV15 to TRBJ1-4; 7 bases are a match to TRBD1. The CDR3 extends over 16 amino acids. Germline lookup yields CDR1 LNHNV and CDR2 YYDKDF (reference sequence). With 2 bases clipped from V and 5 bases from J, the junction kept 8 bases outside the gene matches. The CDR3 DNA reads TGTGCCACCAGCAGACCGAGGACAGGCAAGAATGAAAAACTGTTTTTT. Encoded protein: CATSRPRTGKNEKLFF. The entire variable domain, with the rest obtained from reference TRBV15 and TRBJ1-4, is as follows: DAMVIQNPRYQVTQFGKPVTLSCSQTLNHNVMYWYQQKSSQAPKLLFHYYDKDFNNEADTPDNFQSRRPNTSFCFLDIRSPGLGDTAMYLCATSRPRTGKNEKLFFGSGTQLSVL.

This chain joins TRBV7-2 and TRBJ1-5, with D possibly matching TRBD1 (6 bases). The CDR3 loop spans 15 amino acids. From germline, CDR1 is SGHTA and CDR2 FQGNSA. The V gene lost 2 bases and the J gene lost 1 base, with 9 bases spanning the gap. The DNA of the CDR3 is TGTGCCAGCAGCTTAAGGCAGGGGAGCAATCAGCCCCAGCATTTT. Translating gives CASSLRQGSNQPQHF.

V and J are TRBV5-1 and TRBJ2-3; the D gene is possibly TRBD1 (5 bases). With 4 bases removed from V and 2 bases from J, the gap between germline ends came to 14 bases. This CDR3 is 15 amino acids long. Germline assignment: CDR1 SGHRS and CDR2 YFSETQ. This CDR3 is CASSLNRPDTDTQYF. In DNA, the CDR3 is TGCGCCAGCAGCCTGAACAGGCCAGACACAGATACGCAGTATTTT.

This chain joins TRBV6-5 and TRBJ1-3; maybe TRBD1 (6 bases). The CDR3 contains 15 residues. CDR1 is MNHEY and CDR2 is SVGAGI in the germline V gene. The V gene lost 6 bases and the J gene lost 0 bases, with 12 bases spanning the gap. In DNA form, the CDR3 reads TGTGCCAGCAGGACGGCCAGGGGCTCTGGAAACACCATATATTTT. Its protein product is CASRTARGSGNTIYF.